This TCR beta chain emerged from a study of metastatic and nonmetastatic thyroid tumors. The germline V and J ends were trimmed by 6 bases and 6 bases, with 15 bases remaining between them. The CDR3 length is 14 residues. Per the germline V gene, CDR1 is LNHDA and CDR2 is SQIVND (reference sequence). This clone was observed many times. Thyroid surgery was preceded by no treatment in any patient. TCRdb re-processed the PCR reads through MiXCR. The repertoire holds about 18,000 clones, 34% seen once, with approximately 9.1% in the top ten. The specimen was tumor tissue. The chain uses TRBV19 and TRBJ1-5; D uncertain. The sequence derives from a male donor with papillary thyroid cancer or a benign thyroid nodule (not recorded which). Some clones in this sample may be carry-over from other donors' samples. In DNA, the CDR3 is TGTGCCAGTAGCAATCGGGGTGGTAGTCAGCCCCAGCATTTT. It specifies CASSNRGGSQPQHF.